This entry features one T cell receptor (beta chain) sequence. Germline V gives CDR1 SGHAT, CDR2 FQDESV (reference sequence). Trimming shortened V by 5 bases and J by 2 bases, and 21 bases separated the two germline ends. The CDR3 has 18 amino acids. It was with unique molecular identifiers that the TCRbeta library was prepared. TCRdb re-called the PCR reads with MiXCR, one entry per CDR3 protein. Of 600,000 to 700,000 distinct CDR3 sequences in the sample, around 16% were seen once. This sample stems from a study of T-cell reconstitution after alpha-beta-depleted transplantation in children. This chain connects TRBV11-1 to TRBJ1-4; no clear D gene. The sample here was PBMCs from the stem cell graft donor, taken from the stem cell graft. The TCR comes from a human donor who donated a stem cell graft to a child with acute myeloid leukemia. CDR3 loop: CASSASRVSTPTNEKLFF. The CDR3 region has the DNA TGTGCCAGCAGCGCCAGTAGGGTCAGCACCCCGACTAATGAAAAACTGTTTTTT.